This T cell receptor (beta chain) came from a study of cytomegalovirus exposure and HLA in healthy donors. PCR used 60 Vbeta primers and 13 Jbeta primers. Produced via immunoSEQ multiplex PCR; TCRdb's table is partial and in-frame only. The table has 90,000 to 95,000 clones, 65% to 85% seen once. J lost 6 bases, V lost 4 bases, and 13 bases had no gene match. Germline V gene sequence: CDR1 SGHNT, CDR2 YYREEE (reference sequence). The length of the CDR3 is 15 residues. The chain joins TRBV5-4 to TRBJ2-7; 7 bases align to TRBD2. This receptor was obtained from a man between 18 and 35 years old in good health and CMV-seronegative. Input material: PBMCs. The CDR3 is CASSQWDYGFGEQYF. The CDR3 nucleotides read TGTGCCAGCAGCCAGTGGGACTACGGGTTCGGCGAGCAGTACTTC.